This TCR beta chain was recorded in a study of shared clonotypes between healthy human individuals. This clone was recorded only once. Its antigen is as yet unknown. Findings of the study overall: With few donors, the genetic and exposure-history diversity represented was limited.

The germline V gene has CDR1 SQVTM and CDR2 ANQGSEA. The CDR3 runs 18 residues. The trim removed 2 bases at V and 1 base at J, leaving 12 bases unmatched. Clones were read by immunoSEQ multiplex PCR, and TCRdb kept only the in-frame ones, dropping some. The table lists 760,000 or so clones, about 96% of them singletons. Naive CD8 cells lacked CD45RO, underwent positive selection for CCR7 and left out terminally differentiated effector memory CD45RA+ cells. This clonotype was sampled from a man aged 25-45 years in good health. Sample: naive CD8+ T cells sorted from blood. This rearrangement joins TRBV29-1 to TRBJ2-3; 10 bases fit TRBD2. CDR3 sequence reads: CSVELAGVVIGGTDTQYF. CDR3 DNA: TGCAGCGTTGAACTAGCGGGAGTGGTGATTGGTGGCACAGATACGCAGTATTTT.